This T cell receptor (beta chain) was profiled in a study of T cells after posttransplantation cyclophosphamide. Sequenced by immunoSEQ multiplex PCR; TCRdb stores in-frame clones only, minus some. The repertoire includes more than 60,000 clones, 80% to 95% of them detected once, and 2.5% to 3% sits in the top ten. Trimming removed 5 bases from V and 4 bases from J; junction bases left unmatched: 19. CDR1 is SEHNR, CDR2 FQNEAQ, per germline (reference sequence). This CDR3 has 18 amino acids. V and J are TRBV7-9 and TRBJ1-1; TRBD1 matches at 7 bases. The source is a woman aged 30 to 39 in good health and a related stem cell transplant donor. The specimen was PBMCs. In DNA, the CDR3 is TGTGCCAGCAGCAGGAGGCCCGGGACAGCCTTCCCGGGCACTGAAGCTTTCTTT. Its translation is CASSRRPGTAFPGTEAFF.